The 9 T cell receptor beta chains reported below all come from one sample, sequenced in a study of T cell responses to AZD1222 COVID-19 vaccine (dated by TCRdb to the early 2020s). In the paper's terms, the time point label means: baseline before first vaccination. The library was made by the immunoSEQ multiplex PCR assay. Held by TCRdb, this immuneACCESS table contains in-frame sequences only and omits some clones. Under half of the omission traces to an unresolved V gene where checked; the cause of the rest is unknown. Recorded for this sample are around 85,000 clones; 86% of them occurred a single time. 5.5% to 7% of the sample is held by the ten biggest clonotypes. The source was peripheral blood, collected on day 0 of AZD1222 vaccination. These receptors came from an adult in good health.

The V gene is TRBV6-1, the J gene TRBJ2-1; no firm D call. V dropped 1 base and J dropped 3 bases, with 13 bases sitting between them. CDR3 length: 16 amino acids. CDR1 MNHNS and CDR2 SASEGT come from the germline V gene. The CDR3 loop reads CASSEEWTTLYNEQFF. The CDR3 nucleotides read TGTGCCAGCAGTGAAGAGTGGACGACGCTCTACAATGAGCAGTTCTTC.

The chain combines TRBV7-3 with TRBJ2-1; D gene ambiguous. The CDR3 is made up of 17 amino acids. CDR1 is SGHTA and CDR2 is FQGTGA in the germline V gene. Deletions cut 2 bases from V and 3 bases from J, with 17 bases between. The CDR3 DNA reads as TGTGCCAGCAGCTTACCATCGGGCTTTCTTATCTACAATGAGCAGTTCTTC. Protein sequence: CASSLPSGFLIYNEQFF.

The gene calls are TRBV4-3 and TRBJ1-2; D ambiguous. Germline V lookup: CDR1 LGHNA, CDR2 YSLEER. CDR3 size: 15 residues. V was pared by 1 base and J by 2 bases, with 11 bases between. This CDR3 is CASSQGSRQNYGYTF. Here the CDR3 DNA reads TGCGCCAGCAGCCAAGGGTCCCGGCAGAACTATGGCTACACCTTC.

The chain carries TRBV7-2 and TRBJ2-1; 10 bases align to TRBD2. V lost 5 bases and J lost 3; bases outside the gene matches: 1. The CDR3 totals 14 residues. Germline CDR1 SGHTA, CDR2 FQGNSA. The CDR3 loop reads CASSRTSGYNEQFF. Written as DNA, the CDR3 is TGTGCCAGCAGCCGGACTAGCGGCTACAATGAGCAGTTCTTC.

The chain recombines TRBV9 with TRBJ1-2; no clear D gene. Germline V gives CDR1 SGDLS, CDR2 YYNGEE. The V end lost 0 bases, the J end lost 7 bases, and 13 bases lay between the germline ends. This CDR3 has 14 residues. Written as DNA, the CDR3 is TGTGCCAGCAGCGTAGGTGGCAGAATCTCTGGCTACACCTTC. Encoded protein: CASSVGGRISGYTF.

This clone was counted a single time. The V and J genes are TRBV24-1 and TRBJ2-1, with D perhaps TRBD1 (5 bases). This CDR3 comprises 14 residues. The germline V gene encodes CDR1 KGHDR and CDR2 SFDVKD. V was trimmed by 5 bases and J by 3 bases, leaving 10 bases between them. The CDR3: CATSVGADYNEQFF. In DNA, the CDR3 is TGTGCCACCAGTGTAGGGGCTGACTACAATGAGCAGTTCTTC.

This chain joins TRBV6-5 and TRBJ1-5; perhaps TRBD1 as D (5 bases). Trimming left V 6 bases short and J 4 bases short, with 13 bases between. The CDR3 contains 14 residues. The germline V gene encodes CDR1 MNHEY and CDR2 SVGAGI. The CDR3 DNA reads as TGTGCCAGCAGAGTCGGGCCAGGGAATCAGCCCCAGCATTTT. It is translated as CASRVGPGNQPQHF.

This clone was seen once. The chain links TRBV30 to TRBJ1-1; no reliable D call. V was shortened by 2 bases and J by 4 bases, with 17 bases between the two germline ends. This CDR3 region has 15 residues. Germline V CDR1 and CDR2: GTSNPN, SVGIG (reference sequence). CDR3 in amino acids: CAWSPLGGQRTEAFF. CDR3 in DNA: TGTGCCTGGAGTCCCCTAGGTGGGCAACGCACTGAAGCTTTCTTT.

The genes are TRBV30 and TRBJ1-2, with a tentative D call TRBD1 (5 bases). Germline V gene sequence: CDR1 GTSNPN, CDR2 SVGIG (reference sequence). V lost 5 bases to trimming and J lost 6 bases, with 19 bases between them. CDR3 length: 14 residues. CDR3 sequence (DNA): TGTGCCTGGGCCTGGGACGGGGCCCGCGATGGCTACACCTTC. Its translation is CAWAWDGARDGYTF.